These 8 T cell receptor beta chains came from one sample sequenced in a study of T cells in localized non-small cell lung cancer. TCRdb's table, derived via immunoSEQ multiplex PCR, lists solely in-frame clones and lacks some. The sample includes some 1,000 clones, about 30% of them seen just once. Sequenced material: normal lung tissue next to the tumor, taken before any cancer treatment. All receptors come from a woman aged 35 to 70 with stage III lung adenocarcinoma.

V usage is TRBV2 and J usage is TRBJ2-2; no clear D. The ends were cut back, 4 bases at V and 3 bases at J, with 6 bases in the middle. The germline V gene has CDR1 SNHLY and CDR2 FYNNEI. CDR3 length equals 13 residues. The CDR3 protein is CASSGGYTGELFF. CDR3 nucleotides: TGTGCCAGCAGTGGGGGTTACACCGGGGAGCTGTTTTTT.

This clone was found a few times. This rearrangement joins TRBV28 to TRBJ1-2; no firm D call. The ends were cut back, 7 bases at V and 1 base at J, with 10 bases in the middle. CDR3 length equals 13 residues. Germline V CDR1 and CDR2: MDHEN, SYDVKM. CDR3 loop: CASTLGFNYGYTF. The CDR3 DNA is TGTGCCAGCACGTTAGGGTTTAACTATGGCTACACCTTC.

This clone showed up just a few times. The CDR3 sequence is CASSLLQGAMRNTEAFF. In nucleotides, the CDR3 is TGTGCCAGCAGCCTCCTACAGGGGGCTATGAGGAACACTGAAGCTTTCTTT. V is TRBV11-3 and J is TRBJ1-1; 9 bases are a match to TRBD1. CDR3 length equals 17 residues. Per the germline V gene, CDR1 is SGHNT and CDR2 is YENEEA. V lost 5 bases, J lost 1 base, and 11 bases stayed unmatched.

The J gene is TRBJ2-7, the V gene TRBV11-3; D unclear. CDR1 and CDR2 from the germline V gene are SGHNT and YENEEA. This CDR3 has 15 amino acids. V lost 2 bases to trimming and J lost 1 base, with 12 bases between them. CDR3 nucleotide sequence: TGTGCCAGCAGCTTATCATCCGGAGAATCCTACGAGCAGTACTTC. Its protein is CASSLSSGESYEQYF.

This rearrangement joins TRBV25-1 to TRBJ1-2; D not resolved. The CDR3 has 15 residues. V gave up 2 bases and J gave up 0 bases, with 10 bases separating them. Germline CDR1 and CDR2: MGHDK and SYGVNS. CDR3 loop: CASSEDPNANYGYTF. The CDR3 DNA is TGTGCCAGCAGTGAAGATCCGAACGCTAACTATGGCTACACCTTC.

This clone has only a few counts. This sequence joins TRBV6-8 and TRBJ2-1, with 14 bases aligning to TRBD2. With V trimmed by 4 bases and J by 8 bases, 4 bases remained unmatched. From germline, CDR1 is MNHGY and CDR2 SAAAGT. The CDR3 spans 15 residues. The CDR3 here is CASSSTSGGAYEQFF. For the CDR3, the DNA is TGTGCCAGCAGTTCGACTAGCGGGGGGGCCTATGAGCAGTTCTTC.

By sample share, this clone is medium-sized (0.01 to 0.1%). The rearrangement joins TRBV11-3 to TRBJ2-1, with D tentatively TRBD2 (6 bases). The V gene lost 5 bases and the J gene lost 12 bases, with 26 bases spanning the gap. CDR1 and CDR2 (germline): SGHNT, YENEEA. The CDR3 is 16 residues long. The CDR3, as DNA: TGTGCCAGCAGCCCGGGGCGGACTGTAGCGGCCGGTGGGCAGTTCTTC. It translates to CASSPGRTVAAGGQFF.

This chain connects TRBV4-1 to TRBJ2-2; 10 nucleotides agree with TRBD2. The V and J ends lost 4 bases and 6 bases, in that order; junction bases with no gene match: 2. Germline assignment: CDR1 MGHRA and CDR2 YSYEKL. The CDR3 is made up of 14 amino acids. The CDR3 region has the DNA TGCGCCAGCAGCCCCGGACTAGCGGCCGGGGAGCTGTTTTTT. The encoded protein is CASSPGLAAGELFF.